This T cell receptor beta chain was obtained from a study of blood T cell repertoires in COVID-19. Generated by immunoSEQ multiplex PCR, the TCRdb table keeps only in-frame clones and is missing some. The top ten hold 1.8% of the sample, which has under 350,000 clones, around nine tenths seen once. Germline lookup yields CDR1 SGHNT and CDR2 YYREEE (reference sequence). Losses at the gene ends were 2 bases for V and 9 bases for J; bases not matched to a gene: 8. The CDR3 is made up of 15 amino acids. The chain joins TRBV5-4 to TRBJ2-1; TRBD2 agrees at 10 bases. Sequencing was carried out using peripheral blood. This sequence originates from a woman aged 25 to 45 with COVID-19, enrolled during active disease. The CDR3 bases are TGTGCCAGCAGCTTAGGGCTAGCGGGGGAGGGTGAGCAGTTCTTC. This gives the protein CASSLGLAGEGEQFF.